One sample yielded the 28 T cell receptor beta chains listed below, sequenced in a study of blood T cell repertoires in COVID-19 (TCRdb year 2020). The library relied on the immunoSEQ multiplex PCR assay. TCRdb carries this immuneACCESS record with in-frame sequences only. Its versions omit some clonotypes, under half of them owing to an unresolved V gene in the studies checked, with the rest unexplained. The sample table holds about 120,000 clones, of which around 89% were seen once. The ten largest clones add up to roughly 4% of the sample. Input material: peripheral blood. These receptors were taken from a man aged 60 to 69 with COVID-19, enrolled during active disease.

This clone appeared once. This chain uses TRBV5-4 with TRBJ2-3; D is unclear. CDR1 and CDR2 from the germline V gene are SGHNT and YYREEE (reference sequence). V lost 0 bases, J lost 4 bases, and 9 bases lay in between. The CDR3 runs 14 residues. CDR3 sequence: CASSLEARSDTQYF. CDR3 DNA: TGTGCCAGCAGCTTGGAGGCTAGGTCAGATACGCAGTATTTT.

The rearrangement joins TRBV7-9 to TRBJ2-5; D is perhaps TRBD1 (6 bases). The CDR3 consists of 13 residues. Germline lookup yields CDR1 SEHNR and CDR2 FQNEAQ (reference sequence). V dropped 6 bases and J dropped 4 bases, with 12 bases sitting between them. The CDR3 nucleotides read TGTGCCAGCAGATCAGGGGCTGGAGAGACCCAGTACTTC. Translation gives CASRSGAGETQYF.

The chain links TRBV7-8 to TRBJ1-5; the D gene is possibly TRBD1 (6 bases). Germline V gives CDR1 SGHVS, CDR2 FQNEAQ. V was trimmed by 0 bases and J by 0 bases, leaving 9 bases between them. The CDR3 extends over 16 amino acids. CDR3 in DNA: TGTGCCAGCAGCTTAGCGACAGGCCTTAGCAATCAGCCCCAGCATTTT. It encodes CASSLATGLSNQPQHF.

The chain employs TRBV11-3 and TRBJ2-2; maybe TRBD1 (6 bases). Trimming removed 4 bases at V and 1 base at J, with 13 bases between. The CDR3 spans 16 residues. Germline V gene lookup returns CDR1 SGHNT and CDR2 YENEEA. In DNA form, the CDR3 reads TGTGCCAGCAGCTCGACAGGTGCCGGGAACACCGGGGAGCTGTTTTTT. It translates to CASSSTGAGNTGELFF. The complete variable domain, with remaining parts taken from reference TRBV11-3 and TRBJ2-2, reads EAGVVQSPRYKIIEKKQPVAFWCNPISGHNTLYWYLQNLGQGPELLIRYENEEAVDDSQLPKDRFSAERLKGVDSTLKIQPAELGDSAVYLCASSSTGAGNTGELFFGEGSRLTVL.

The chain carries TRBV7-9 and TRBJ1-5; D remains unclear. Germline CDR1 SEHNR, CDR2 FQNEAQ (reference sequence). The CDR3 contains 13 residues. V was cut by 5 bases and J by 4 bases, with 9 bases left in between. The CDR3 coding sequence is TGTGCCAGCAGCACCACCCAGAATCAGCCCCAGCATTTT. Translating it yields CASSTTQNQPQHF.

V and J are TRBV6-4 and TRBJ2-7, with a weak D call TRBD1 (6 bases). With 4 bases removed from V and 3 bases from J, the gap between germline ends came to 10 bases. Germline V CDR1 and CDR2: MRHNA, SNTAGT. The CDR3 is made up of 13 amino acids. CDR3 DNA: TGTGCCAGCAGTGCAGGGGCTGGCTACGAGCAGTACTTC. As protein: CASSAGAGYEQYF.

The J gene is TRBJ2-2, the V gene TRBV5-1, with D tentatively TRBD1 (7 bases). Deletions cut 4 bases from V and 2 bases from J, with 18 bases between. CDR3 length: 17 amino acids. In germline, CDR1 is SGHRS, CDR2 YFSETQ. The DNA of the CDR3 is TGCGCCAGCAGCCGAAACCAGGGGGGTTTAAACACCGGGGAGCTGTTTTTT. Residues: CASSRNQGGLNTGELFF.

The chain links TRBV7-3 to TRBJ2-2; D might be TRBD1 (6 bases). The CDR3 length is 14 residues. Germline V gene sequence: CDR1 SGHTA, CDR2 FQGTGA. Trimming removed 2 bases from V and 4 bases from J, with 8 bases in between. CDR3 region: CASSLDRSTGELFF. The DNA for the CDR3 is TGTGCCAGCAGCTTAGACAGGTCCACCGGGGAGCTGTTTTTT.

The chain couples TRBV7-9 to TRBJ1-2; TRBD1 might be the D (5 bases). Germline lookup yields CDR1 SEHNR and CDR2 FQNEAQ (reference sequence). Trimming removed 5 bases from V and 5 bases from J, with 15 bases in between. This CDR3 spans 14 amino acids. CDR3 in DNA: TGTGCCAGCAGCCCCGGGGCGGGGGGATATGGCTACACCTTC. This gives the protein CASSPGAGGYGYTF.

The chain recombines TRBV10-1 with TRBJ1-4; maybe TRBD1 (5 bases). V lost 3 bases, J lost 8 bases, and 10 bases lay in between. The CDR3 runs 13 residues. CDR1 is WNHNN and CDR2 is SYGVQD in the germline V gene (reference sequence). This chain's CDR3 is CASSDGTAEKLFF. The DNA for the CDR3 is TGCGCCAGCAGTGATGGGACTGCCGAAAAACTGTTTTTT.

The DNA for the CDR3 is TGTGCCAGCAGTAAGAGTAACTATGGCTACACCTTC. Its protein product is CASSKSNYGYTF. This chain links TRBV12-3 or TRBV12-4 with TRBJ1-2; D not certain. The CDR3 loop spans 12 amino acids. V lost 5 bases and J lost 1, with 5 bases in between.

The CDR3 DNA is TGTGCCAGTAAAGACATTAGCACAGATACGCAGTATTTT. Translated: CASKDISTDTQYF. V and J are TRBV19 and TRBJ2-3; no firm D call. The CDR3 spans 13 residues. Germline V gene lookup returns CDR1 LNHDA and CDR2 SQIVND (reference sequence). The V end lost 7 bases, the J end lost 0 bases, and 8 bases lay between the germline ends. The whole variable domain, filled in from reference TRBV19 and TRBJ2-3, reads DGGITQSPKYLFRKEGQNVTLSCEQNLNHDAMYWYRQDPGQGLRLIYYSQIVNDFQKGDIAEGYSVSREKKESFPLTVTSAQKNPTAFYLCASKDISTDTQYFGPGTRLTVL.

The rearrangement joins TRBV30 to TRBJ1-4; D perhaps matches TRBD1 (5 bases). V lost 2 bases and J lost 14, with 15 bases in between. Germline assignment: CDR1 GTSNPN and CDR2 SVGIG (reference sequence). The CDR3 loop spans 12 amino acids. In DNA, the CDR3 is TGTGCCTGGAGTCCCGCGGGGACGCGGCTGTTTTTT. Amino acids: CAWSPAGTRLFF.

This clone was recorded a few times. This chain links TRBV7-8 with TRBJ2-7, with TRBD2 matching 10 bases. The CDR3 spans 17 residues. V was clipped by 0 bases and J by 6 bases; unmatched bases: 11. CDR1 is SGHVS, CDR2 FQNEAQ, per germline. The CDR3 DNA follows: TGTGCCAGCAGCTTAGCGCTAGCGGGGGTAATCCTAGGCGAGCAGTACTTC. Protein product: CASSLALAGVILGEQYF.

V and J are TRBV30 and TRBJ2-5; perhaps TRBD2 as D (7 bases). The CDR3 spans 13 residues. From germline, CDR1 is GTSNPN and CDR2 SVGIG (reference sequence). Trimming removed 3 bases from V and 4 bases from J, with 12 bases in between. The CDR3 loop is CAWRFGGRETQYF. DNA of the CDR3: TGTGCCTGGAGATTCGGGGGGCGAGAGACCCAGTACTTC.

In this sample, this clone turned up once. CDR3 amino acids: CASSLDRAWAEAFF. The CDR3 DNA is TGTGCCAGCAGCTTAGACAGGGCTTGGGCTGAAGCTTTCTTT. The V gene is TRBV13, the J gene TRBJ1-1, with D perhaps matching TRBD1 (6 bases). This CDR3 spans 14 amino acids. Trimming left V 1 base short and J 6 bases short, with 12 bases between. Germline CDR1 reads PRHDT; CDR2 reads FYEKMQ (reference sequence).

The rearrangement joins TRBV6-5 to TRBJ2-7; TRBD1 aligns across 9 bases. The CDR3 loop spans 15 amino acids. Germline lookup yields CDR1 MNHEY and CDR2 SVGAGI. Germline trimming cut 7 bases from V and 0 bases from J; bases unmatched to any gene: 7. Here the CDR3 reads CASTGTGRGSYEQYF. CDR3 in DNA: TGTGCCAGCACCGGGACAGGGAGGGGCTCCTACGAGCAGTACTTC.

The chain is built from TRBV6-2 or TRBV6-3 and TRBJ1-1, with D unresolved. Germline values: CDR1 MNHEY, CDR2 SVGEGT. V was trimmed by 3 bases and J by 5 bases, leaving 10 bases between them. This CDR3 has 13 residues. Written as DNA, the CDR3 is TGTGCCAGCAGTTATGCGGGTCCGACTGAAGCTTTCTTT. Amino acid sequence: CASSYAGPTEAFF.

The chain is built from TRBV5-1 and TRBJ1-2; no firm D call. V lost 2 bases and J lost 7, with 9 bases in between. The CDR3 contains 12 residues. Looked up from germline, CDR1 is SGHRS and CDR2 is YFSETQ. The CDR3 reads CASSFIEGGYTF. The DNA for the CDR3 is TGCGCCAGCAGCTTCATAGAGGGTGGCTACACCTTC.

Remarks on this clone: One junction end disagrees with the germline gene, perhaps due to a read error. The chain combines TRBV24-1 with TRBJ2-5; TRBD1 matches 7 bases. Germline lookup yields CDR1 KGHDR and CDR2 SFDVKD. This CDR3 is 13 amino acids long. This CDR3 reads CAAARTGQVTQYF. The CDR3 DNA reads as TGTGCCGCCGCTCGGACAGGCCAAGTGACCCAGTACTTC.

The chain employs TRBV11-3 and TRBJ2-7, with 9 bases aligning to TRBD1. CDR1 is SGHNT, CDR2 YENEEA, per germline. This CDR3 has 13 amino acids. V dropped 5 bases and J dropped 6; count of bases not matched to a gene: 5. CDR3 bases: TGTGCCAGCAGCCGGGACAGGGTCTCCGAGCAGTACTTC. Translation: CASSRDRVSEQYF.

This clone was seen once. The chain couples TRBV28 to TRBJ2-2; D not certain. The CDR3 is 13 residues long. Trimming took off 8 bases at V and 1 base at J, with 8 bases between the two ends. Per germline, CDR1 MDHEN and CDR2 SYDVKM. CDR3 region: CASELQNTGELFF. CDR3 DNA sequence: TGTGCCAGCGAACTTCAGAACACCGGGGAGCTGTTTTTT.

Concerning this clone itself: Its ends do not fully match the called genes, so a read error is possible. J is TRBJ2-1 and V is TRBV28, with D possibly matching TRBD2 (7 bases). There are 15 residues in the CDR3. The germline CDR1 and CDR2 sequences are MDHEN and SYDVKM. The CDR3 DNA reads TGTGCCAGCAGTACCACGGGGGGCCCCAATCCGGCGGCGATCTTC. This translates into CASSTTGGPNPAAIF.

The gene calls are TRBV28 and TRBJ1-5; 8 positions agree with TRBD1. The CDR3 is 15 residues long. The V and J ends lost 6 bases and 11 bases, in that order; junction bases with no gene match: 15. In germline, CDR1 is MDHEN, CDR2 SYDVKM. As DNA, the CDR3 is TGTGCCAGCAGAACCGACAGGGGCCGGCCGTCGACCCAGCATTTT. This codes for CASRTDRGRPSTQHF.

This chain uses TRBV2 with TRBJ1-1, with D uncertain. This CDR3 is built from 13 residues. Germline-derived CDR1 and CDR2 are SNHLY and FYNNEI. V shed 8 bases and J shed 11 bases, with 21 bases lying between them. CDR3 residues: CASRIRQQVKAFF. The CDR3 DNA is TGTGCCAGCCGAATTCGACAACAAGTAAAGGCTTTCTTT.

This clone was detected only once. The chain has TRBV3-1 (or the pseudogene TRBV3-2) and TRBJ1-6; 7 bases map to TRBD1. This CDR3 region has 15 residues. The junction had 6 bases not matched to a gene; V was cut back by 1 base and J by 9 bases. The germline V gene has CDR1 LGHDT and CDR2 YNNKEL (reference sequence). CDR3 in amino acids: CASSQGTGGVSPLHF. The CDR3 coding sequence is TGTGCCAGCAGCCAAGGGACAGGAGGAGTTTCACCCCTCCACTTT.

V usage is TRBV9 and J usage is TRBJ1-2; TRBD1 is a possible D gene (6 bases). Trimming shortened V by 4 bases and J by 5 bases, and 18 bases separated the two germline ends. Germline V lookup: CDR1 SGDLS, CDR2 YYNGEE. The CDR3 runs 15 residues. CDR3: CASSPTGTGGYGYTF. As DNA, the CDR3 is TGTGCCAGCAGCCCCACAGGGACGGGTGGATATGGCTACACCTTC.

V usage is TRBV9 and J usage is TRBJ1-5; TRBD1 might be the D (6 bases). Germline CDR1 and CDR2: SGDLS and YYNGEE. The CDR3 spans 13 residues. V was shortened by 1 base and J by 4 bases, with 6 bases between the two germline ends. CDR3 bases: TGTGCCAGCAGCGTAAGGGGGAATCAGCCCCAGCATTTT. Translating it yields CASSVRGNQPQHF.